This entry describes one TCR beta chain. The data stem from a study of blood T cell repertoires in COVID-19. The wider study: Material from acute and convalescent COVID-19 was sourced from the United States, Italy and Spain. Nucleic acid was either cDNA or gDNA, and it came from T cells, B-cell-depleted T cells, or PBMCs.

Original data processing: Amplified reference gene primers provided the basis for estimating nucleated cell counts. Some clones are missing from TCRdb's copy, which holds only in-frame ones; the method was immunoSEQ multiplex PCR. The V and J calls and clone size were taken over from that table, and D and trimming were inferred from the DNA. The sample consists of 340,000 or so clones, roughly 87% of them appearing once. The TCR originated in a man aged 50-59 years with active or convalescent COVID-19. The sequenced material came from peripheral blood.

The CDR3 DNA follows: TGTGCCAGCAGTGAAGGACTAGGGTGGGAGGGCACCGGGGAGCTGTTTTTT. This translates into CASSEGLGWEGTGELFF. The chain employs TRBV6-1 and TRBJ2-2; TRBD2 agrees at 7 bases. There are 17 residues in the CDR3. CDR1 is MNHNS, CDR2 SASEGT, per germline. Trimming removed 1 base from V and 4 bases from J; junction bases left unmatched: 9.